This T cell receptor beta chain emerged from a study of T cells in localized non-small cell lung cancer. Study-wide findings and caveats: Sequencing involved a lone tumor region, leaving heterogeneity possible.

The repertoire was sequenced with immunoSEQ multiplex PCR; TCRdb's copy has only in-frame clones and lacks some. This sample has about 78,000 clones, with approximately 85% found just once. The CDR3 runs 16 residues. Germline V gene lookup returns CDR1 SGHTA and CDR2 FQGNSA. V shed 2 bases and J shed 0 bases, with 11 bases lying between them. A note on this clone: Its antigen is not identified.

The V gene is TRBV7-2, the J gene TRBJ1-3, with D perhaps TRBD1 (6 bases). The receptor was isolated from a man aged 40 to 75 with stage I lung adenocarcinoma. The sample in question was peripheral blood, obtained before any cancer treatment. The CDR3 loop is CASSLQGSYSGNTIYF. The CDR3, as DNA: TGTGCCAGCAGCTTACAGGGGTCGTACTCTGGAAACACCATATATTTT.